The clone carrying this T cell receptor beta chain appeared a single time. The repertoire was sequenced with immunoSEQ multiplex PCR; TCRdb's copy has only in-frame clones and lacks some. The table records hundreds of thousands of clones, 89% of them present only once. Treatment: around 19 received Ad26.COV2.S at low or high dose, single or two shots; about 5 received placebo; per-sample allocation not given. Sampling happened 63 days after the first vaccine or placebo injection. The entry originates in a study of Ad26.COV2.S vaccination and SARS-CoV-2 variants. Study information: Ad26.COV2.S, an intramuscular injection, was given once or twice 56 days apart.

This CDR3 is built from 14 residues. The germline CDR1 and CDR2 sequences are MNHEY and SVGAGI. The trim removed 5 bases at V and 8 bases at J, leaving 5 bases unmatched. The chain has TRBV6-5 and TRBJ1-6; 8 nucleotides agree with TRBD1. The sample here was peripheral blood, taken in a trial of Ad26.COV2.S vaccine versus placebo. The sequence came from a person aged 18 to 59 who received the Ad26.COV2.S COVID-19 vaccine or a placebo. The CDR3, as DNA: TGTGCCAGCAGTCTGGACAGGGAGCATTCACCCCTCCACTTT. Protein sequence: CASSLDREHSPLHF.